The 14 T cell receptor beta chains below were found in one sample sequenced in a study of response to subunit inactivated influenza vaccine. TCRdb redid the calling of the RT-PCR reads with MiXCR, one entry per CDR3 protein. The profile shows hundreds of thousands of distinct CDR3 sequences, 16% of them singletons. The sequenced sample was CD4+ T cells sorted from PBMCs, obtained approximately 25 months after vaccination. These receptors originate from a man aged 50-75 years who received an inactivated influenza vaccine.

J is TRBJ1-1 and V is TRBV20-1; TRBD1 might be the D (6 bases). The germline V and J ends were trimmed by 2 bases and 1 base, with 14 bases remaining between them. The V gene's germline CDR1 is DFQATT and CDR2 SNEGSKA (reference sequence). This CDR3 comprises 15 residues. The CDR3 region has the DNA TGCAGTGCTAGACGCCCGGGGGGCAGGAACACTGAAGCTTTCTTT. Translating it yields CSARRPGGRNTEAFF.

The rearrangement uses TRBV5-5 and TRBJ2-3; D gene ambiguous. Trimming removed 1 base from V and 6 bases from J, with 12 bases in between. CDR1 and CDR2 from the germline V gene are SGHKS and YYEKEE (reference sequence). The CDR3 has 14 amino acids. CDR3 sequence reads: CASSLMGKPDTQYF. DNA for the CDR3: TGTGCCAGCAGCTTGATGGGAAAGCCCGATACGCAGTATTTT. The variable domain in full, with the rest retrieved from reference TRBV5-5 and TRBJ2-3, is DAGVTQSPTHLIKTRGQQVTLRCSPISGHKSVSWYQQVLGQGPQFIFQYYEKEERGRGNFPDRFSARQFPNYSSELNVNALLLGDSALYLCASSLMGKPDTQYFGPGTRLTVL.

CDR3 sequence reads: CASSQDRTGEQYF. The DNA for the CDR3 is TGTGCCAGCAGCCAAGATCGGACAGGCGAGCAGTACTTC. The chain couples TRBV14 to TRBJ2-7; 7 nucleotides align to TRBD1. V dropped 0 bases and J dropped 6; count of bases not matched to a gene: 2. Germline loops: CDR1 SGHDN, CDR2 FVKESK. The CDR3 has 13 amino acids.

The chain carries TRBV15 and TRBJ2-2; TRBD1 might be the D (6 bases). The V gene's germline CDR1 is LNHNV and CDR2 YYDKDF (reference sequence). The CDR3 length is 15 residues. Trimming removed 7 bases from V and 2 bases from J, with 14 bases in between. The CDR3 loop is CATKLGTHNTGELFF. The DNA for the CDR3 is TGTGCCACCAAGCTCGGGACACACAACACCGGGGAGCTGTTTTTT.

This chain connects TRBV12-3 or TRBV12-4 to TRBJ1-3; a possible D gene is TRBD1 (5 bases). The CDR3 has 13 amino acids. V lost 5 bases and J lost 8, with 13 bases in between. Written as DNA, the CDR3 is TGTGCCAGCAGTAGGCAGGGTGCACACACCATATATTTT. This encodes CASSRQGAHTIYF.

This clonotype turned up a few times. The V call is TRBV5-1, the J call TRBJ2-5; possible D gene TRBD2, 6 bases. Trimming cost V 5 bases and J 5 bases, with 10 bases left between them. The V gene's germline CDR1 is SGHRS and CDR2 YFSETQ. The CDR3 has 12 amino acids. This CDR3 is CASSASAETQYF. DNA for the CDR3: TGCGCCAGCAGTGCTAGCGCGGAGACCCAGTACTTC. The full variable domain, in which reference TRBV5-1 and TRBJ2-5 provide the parts outside the CDR3, is KAGVTQTPRYLIKTRGQQVTLSCSPISGHRSVSWYQQTPGQGLQFLFEYFSETQRNKGNFPGRFSGRQFSNSRSEMNVSTLELGDSALYLCASSASAETQYFGPGTRLLVL.

This clonotype was detected only a few times. The germline gene is not matched at one end of the junction; a read error may be the cause. The J gene is TRBJ2-1, the V gene TRBV24-1; 12 bases match TRBD2. Germline CDR1 KGHDR, CDR2 SFDVKD. The CDR3 is 17 residues long. CDR3 loop: CVTSDQSSGRARNEQFF. DNA for the CDR3: TGTGTCACCAGTGATCAGTCTAGCGGGAGGGCCCGCAATGAGCAGTTCTTC.

This clonotype was observed a handful of times. The chain joins TRBV12-3 or TRBV12-4 to TRBJ2-1; tentative D call: TRBD1 (6 bases). This CDR3 region has 15 residues. Trimming removed 5 bases at V and 3 bases at J, with 14 bases between. The CDR3 is CASSGPTGFYNEQFF. DNA of the CDR3: TGTGCCAGCAGTGGTCCGACAGGTTTCTACAATGAGCAGTTCTTC.

The J gene is TRBJ1-1, the V gene TRBV20-1; 8 nucleotides line up with TRBD1. This CDR3 contains 13 residues. Trimming cost V 3 bases and J 4 bases; bases outside gene matches: 4. Germline loops: CDR1 DFQATT, CDR2 SNEGSKA (reference sequence). CDR3 amino acids: CSASDRGGTEAFF. CDR3 bases: TGCAGTGCTAGCGACAGGGGAGGCACTGAAGCTTTCTTT.

This clonotype was recorded a few times. The chain is built from TRBV4-2 and TRBJ2-1; TRBD2 matches 8 bases. The germline CDR1 and CDR2 sequences are LGHNA and YNFKEQ. The CDR3 has 13 residues. The J segment lost 9 bases and the V segment lost 4 bases, leaving 5 bases of the junction unmatched. The CDR3 DNA is TGTGCCAGCAGCCCTGGACTAGCTCTTGAGCAGTTCTTC. It encodes CASSPGLALEQFF.

The chain carries TRBV6-1 and TRBJ2-1; 13 nucleotides match TRBD2. Germline CDR1 MNHNS, CDR2 SASEGT. Trimming cost V 8 bases and J 2 bases; bases outside gene matches: 3. The CDR3 covers 15 residues. Written as DNA, the CDR3 is TGTGCCAGCGCAACTAGCGGGGGGGCCTACAATGAGCAGTTCTTC. Its translation is CASATSGGAYNEQFF.

The rearrangement joins TRBV7-3 to TRBJ2-1, with D perhaps TRBD2 (5 bases). CDR3 size: 13 residues. V was clipped by 5 bases and J by 5 bases, with 10 bases between them. Looked up from germline, CDR1 is SGHTA and CDR2 is FQGTGA. CDR3 residues: CASSHGLNNEQFF. For the CDR3, the DNA is TGTGCCAGCAGCCACGGACTCAACAATGAGCAGTTCTTC.

CDR3 residues: CSASPAARLGGYTF. In nucleotides, the CDR3 is TGCAGTGCTAGTCCGGCAGCCCGCCTAGGGGGCTACACCTTC. V and J are TRBV20-1 and TRBJ1-2; D remains ambiguous. In germline, CDR1 is DFQATT, CDR2 SNEGSKA (reference sequence). The CDR3 contains 14 residues. Between the trimmed V and J ends, which lost 3 bases and 8 bases, there was a span of 19 bases.

This clonotype was counted only a few times. The rearrangement uses TRBV5-5 and TRBJ2-3; D not certain. Looked up from germline, CDR1 is SGHKS and CDR2 is YYEKEE (reference sequence). This CDR3 has 13 amino acids. The V end lost 0 bases, the J end lost 6 bases, and 8 bases lay between the germline ends. CDR3 nucleotides: TGTGCCAGCAGCTTGGCCGCTGTGGATACGCAGTATTTT. It encodes CASSLAAVDTQYF. Variable domain in full (rest from reference TRBV5-5 and TRBJ2-3): DAGVTQSPTHLIKTRGQQVTLRCSPISGHKSVSWYQQVLGQGPQFIFQYYEKEERGRGNFPDRFSARQFPNYSSELNVNALLLGDSALYLCASSLAAVDTQYFGPGTRLTVL.